The rows below give T cell receptor beta chains drawn from one sample of a study of early T cells in non-severe SARS-CoV-2 infection. Each CDR3 protein gets one entry after TCRdb re-called the 5' RACE reads with MiXCR. The sample has over 100,000 distinct CDR3 sequences, about 12% seen once. The sequencing sample was made of whole blood. These receptors were obtained from an adult who was a healthcare worker with PCR-confirmed SARS-CoV-2 infection or an uninfected control (not recorded which). Both conserved end residues are part of each CDR3. Fields, in order: J gene, V gene, D gene, clone size, CDR3 protein, CDR3 DNA. A D gene is named only where the DNA matches it firmly. The size entry is marked missing in some rows and otherwise reads once, few, many or a size class.

J gene: TRBJ2-5
V gene: TRBV7-6
D gene: TRBD1
clone size: -
CDR3 protein: CASSPTGATQYF
CDR3 DNA: TGTGCCAGCAGCCCTACAGGGGCCACCCAGTACTTC

J gene: TRBJ1-2
V gene: TRBV12-3/TRBV12-4
D gene: -
clone size: few
CDR3 protein: CASNRDGYGYTF
CDR3 DNA: TGTGCCAGCAACCGGGACGGATATGGCTACACCTTC

J gene: TRBJ2-3
V gene: TRBV27
D gene: -
clone size: -
CDR3 protein: CASSFNPSMRTDTQYF
CDR3 DNA: TGTGCCAGCAGTTTCAACCCTAGCATGCGCACAGATACGCAGTATTTT

J gene: TRBJ2-1
V gene: TRBV11-2
D gene: -
clone size: many
CDR3 protein: CASSSRRPNEQFF
CDR3 DNA: TGTGCCAGCAGCTCGAGACGGCCTAATGAGCAGTTCTTC

J gene: TRBJ2-2
V gene: TRBV28
D gene: TRBD2
clone size: -
CDR3 protein: CASSLYSGLAGVVELFF
CDR3 DNA: TGTGCCAGCAGTCTATACTCCGGACTAGCGGGAGTAGTGGAGCTGTTTTTT

J gene: TRBJ1-2
V gene: TRBV20-1
D gene: -
clone size: -
CDR3 protein: CSASNGWDWANYGYTF
CDR3 DNA: TGCAGTGCTAGTAATGGCTGGGATTGGGCTAACTATGGCTACACCTTC

J gene: TRBJ2-1
V gene: TRBV6-2/TRBV6-3
D gene: TRBD2
clone size: few
CDR3 protein: CASSYELAGYNEQFF
CDR3 DNA: TGTGCCAGCAGTTACGAACTAGCGGGGTACAATGAGCAGTTCTTC

J gene: TRBJ2-7
V gene: TRBV7-2
D gene: TRBD2
clone size: -
CDR3 protein: CASSLGLAGDEQYF
CDR3 DNA: TGTGCCAGCAGCCTAGGACTAGCTGGGGACGAGCAGTACTTC

J gene: TRBJ2-5
V gene: TRBV4-1
D gene: -
clone size: many
CDR3 protein: CASSQEPSWETQYF
CDR3 DNA: TGCGCCAGCAGCCAAGAACCGAGCTGGGAGACCCAGTACTTC

J gene: TRBJ2-7
V gene: TRBV5-1
D gene: TRBD2
clone size: many
CDR3 protein: CASSLGLAGPGLGEQYF
CDR3 DNA: TGCGCCAGCAGCTTGGGACTAGCGGGACCGGGGTTAGGGGAGCAGTACTTC

J gene: TRBJ2-7
V gene: TRBV20-1
D gene: -
clone size: few
CDR3 protein: CSARGGDTEQYF
CDR3 DNA: TGCAGTGCTAGAGGGGGGGACACCGAGCAGTACTTC

J gene: TRBJ2-6
V gene: TRBV18
D gene: -
clone size: few
CDR3 protein: CASSLLGRGISGANVLTF
CDR3 DNA: TGTGCCAGCTCACTACTCGGAAGGGGCATCTCTGGGGCCAACGTCCTGACTTTC

J gene: TRBJ1-4
V gene: TRBV12-3/TRBV12-4
D gene: -
clone size: many
CDR3 protein: CASSSLNEKLFF
CDR3 DNA: TGTGCCAGCAGTTCCCTTAATGAAAAACTGTTTTTT

J gene: TRBJ2-1
V gene: TRBV7-7
D gene: -
clone size: few
CDR3 protein: CASSLANHDEQFF
CDR3 DNA: TGTGCCAGCAGCTTAGCGAACCACGATGAGCAGTTCTTC

J gene: TRBJ2-1
V gene: TRBV20-1
D gene: TRBD1
clone size: many
CDR3 protein: CSASLGTEHNEQFF
CDR3 DNA: TGCAGTGCTAGTTTAGGGACAGAACACAATGAGCAGTTCTTC

J gene: TRBJ2-5
V gene: TRBV7-8
D gene: TRBD1
clone size: -
CDR3 protein: CASSPILTGQETQYF
CDR3 DNA: TGTGCCAGCAGCCCCATCTTGACAGGGCAAGAGACCCAGTACTTC

J gene: TRBJ2-1
V gene: TRBV6-5
D gene: -
clone size: few
CDR3 protein: CASSYGLAVGEQFF
CDR3 DNA: TGTGCCAGCAGTTATGGTCTAGCTGTCGGTGAGCAGTTCTTC

J gene: TRBJ2-2
V gene: TRBV2
D gene: TRBD2
clone size: many
CDR3 protein: CASNELAGRGTGELFF
CDR3 DNA: TGTGCCAGCAATGAACTAGCGGGACGTGGCACCGGGGAGCTGTTTTTT

J gene: TRBJ1-5
V gene: TRBV28
D gene: -
clone size: many
CDR3 protein: CASSILGNQPQHF
CDR3 DNA: TGTGCCAGCAGTATACTTGGGAATCAGCCCCAGCATTTT

J gene: TRBJ2-3
V gene: TRBV13
D gene: TRBD2
clone size: -
CDR3 protein: CASRIAGGTDTQYF
CDR3 DNA: TGTGCCAGCCGAATAGCGGGAGGCACAGATACGCAGTATTTT

J gene: TRBJ2-7
V gene: TRBV5-1
D gene: -
clone size: -
CDR3 protein: CASSLLAGESEQYF
CDR3 DNA: TGCGCCAGCAGCTTGCTTGCAGGGGAATCCGAGCAGTACTTC

J gene: TRBJ2-3
V gene: TRBV7-9
D gene: TRBD2
clone size: many
CDR3 protein: CASSLTGGPDTQYF
CDR3 DNA: TGTGCCAGCAGCTTAACGGGGGGACCAGATACGCAGTATTTT

J gene: TRBJ2-7
V gene: TRBV2
D gene: -
clone size: few
CDR3 protein: CASSSQDEQYF
CDR3 DNA: TGTGCCAGCAGTTCCCAGGATGAGCAGTACTTC

J gene: TRBJ1-1
V gene: TRBV20-1
D gene: -
clone size: few
CDR3 protein: CSAPLRPNTEAFF
CDR3 DNA: TGCAGTGCTCCCCTTCGGCCTAACACTGAAGCTTTCTTT

J gene: TRBJ2-1
V gene: TRBV12-5
D gene: TRBD1
clone size: -
CDR3 protein: CASGFDGTGVRFF
CDR3 DNA: TGTGCTAGTGGTTTCGACGGGACAGGGGTTAGGTTCTTC

J gene: TRBJ2-3
V gene: TRBV13
D gene: TRBD1
clone size: many
CDR3 protein: CASSSPDRGVADTQYF
CDR3 DNA: TGTGCCAGCAGCTCCCCGGACAGGGGGGTTGCAGATACGCAGTATTTT

J gene: TRBJ2-5
V gene: TRBV5-1
D gene: -
clone size: many
CDR3 protein: CASSAAETQYF
CDR3 DNA: TGCGCCAGCTCCGCCGCGGAGACCCAGTACTTC

J gene: TRBJ2-7
V gene: TRBV6-5
D gene: TRBD2
clone size: -
CDR3 protein: CASRRAGLAGGSYEQYF
CDR3 DNA: TGTGCCAGCAGGAGAGCGGGACTAGCGGGAGGGTCCTACGAGCAGTACTTC

J gene: TRBJ2-7
V gene: TRBV20-1
D gene: -
clone size: many
CDR3 protein: CSAGVRHYEQYF
CDR3 DNA: TGCAGTGCGGGGGTCCGCCATTACGAGCAGTACTTC

J gene: TRBJ2-7
V gene: TRBV28
D gene: -
clone size: many
CDR3 protein: CASGLTGAEQYF
CDR3 DNA: TGTGCCAGCGGCCTAACAGGTGCAGAGCAGTACTTC

J gene: TRBJ2-5
V gene: TRBV5-6
D gene: -
clone size: -
CDR3 protein: CASSADIPGTQYF
CDR3 DNA: TGTGCCAGCAGCGCGGACATCCCGGGGACCCAGTACTTC

J gene: TRBJ2-3
V gene: TRBV7-8
D gene: -
clone size: -
CDR3 protein: CASSREPDSDTQYF
CDR3 DNA: TGTGCCAGCAGCCGAGAGCCGGACTCAGATACGCAGTATTTT

J gene: TRBJ2-3
V gene: TRBV18
D gene: TRBD1
clone size: many
CDR3 protein: CASSLRDRVGDTQYF
CDR3 DNA: TGTGCCAGCTCTCTCCGGGACAGGGTTGGTGATACGCAGTATTTT

J gene: TRBJ2-1
V gene: TRBV6-2/TRBV6-3
D gene: -
clone size: -
CDR3 protein: CASSYEVEQFF
CDR3 DNA: TGTGCCAGCAGTTACGAGGTGGAGCAGTTCTTC

J gene: TRBJ2-3
V gene: TRBV6-2/TRBV6-3
D gene: TRBD2
clone size: -
CDR3 protein: CASSHSSWRGRTDTQYF
CDR3 DNA: TGTGCCAGCAGTCACAGTTCATGGCGCGGGAGAACAGATACGCAGTATTTT